The rows below give T cell receptor beta chains drawn from one sample of a study of T cells after yellow fever vaccination. TCRdb independently ran MiXCR on the 5' RACE reads; one entry per CDR3 protein. The sample records fewer than 350,000 distinct CDR3 sequences, approximately 4% being singletons. Sequenced material: PBMCs, taken 15 days after the yellow fever booster vaccination. These receptors were collected from a man between 18 and 35 years old who received the YFV17D yellow fever vaccine. CDR3s include the opening cysteine and the closing phenylalanine or tryptophan. A D gene is named only where the DNA matches it firmly. A clone size is listed for some rows: how often the clone was seen (once, few, many), or a class if it is expanded.

v_call: TRBV9
d_call: .
clone_size: many
j_call: TRBJ2-3
cdr3_nt: TGTGCCAGCAGAACGACGGACCTTTCCACAGATACGCAGTATTTT
cdr3_aa: CASRTTDLSTDTQYF

v_call: TRBV12-3/TRBV12-4
d_call: TRBD2
clone_size: .
j_call: TRBJ2-1
cdr3_nt: TGTGCCAGCAGCCGGACTAGCGGGGGGTTGCTATACAATGAGCAGTTCTTC
cdr3_aa: CASSRTSGGLLYNEQFF

v_call: TRBV4-3
d_call: TRBD2
clone_size: many
j_call: TRBJ2-7
cdr3_nt: TGCGCCAGCAGCCAAGGTCTGGGGGACTACGTCCCGTACTTC
cdr3_aa: CASSQGLGDYVPYF

v_call: TRBV5-6
d_call: TRBD2
clone_size: .
j_call: TRBJ2-7
cdr3_nt: TGTGCCAGCAGCTTGGGGACTAGTGCTGCGCAGTACTTC
cdr3_aa: CASSLGTSAAQYF

v_call: TRBV7-9
d_call: .
clone_size: many
j_call: TRBJ1-4
cdr3_nt: TGTGCCAGCAGCCGGACAGATGAAAAACTGTTTTTT
cdr3_aa: CASSRTDEKLFF

v_call: TRBV4-3
d_call: .
clone_size: few
j_call: TRBJ2-1
cdr3_nt: TGCGCCAGCAGCCAAGTTGGGCCGGCGGGGCACAGCTCCTACAATGAGCAGTTCTTC
cdr3_aa: CASSQVGPAGHSSYNEQFF

v_call: TRBV12-3/TRBV12-4
d_call: .
clone_size: .
j_call: TRBJ2-2
cdr3_nt: TGTGCCAGCAGGGGAAAATTGGTCGAGCTGAACACCGGGGAGCTGTTTTTT
cdr3_aa: CASRGKLVELNTGELFF

v_call: TRBV6-2/TRBV6-3
d_call: .
clone_size: .
j_call: TRBJ1-2
cdr3_nt: TGTGCCAGCAGTTATGAGAGCTATGGCTACACCTTC
cdr3_aa: CASSYESYGYTF

v_call: TRBV7-2
d_call: TRBD1
clone_size: many
j_call: TRBJ2-4
cdr3_nt: TGTGCCAGCAGCTCAGGGGGAAACATTCAGTACTTC
cdr3_aa: CASSSGGNIQYF

v_call: TRBV7-2
d_call: .
clone_size: many
j_call: TRBJ2-3
cdr3_nt: TGTGCCAGCAGCTGGGCGACAGCCCCAGATACGCAGTATTTT
cdr3_aa: CASSWATAPDTQYF

v_call: TRBV6-2/TRBV6-3
d_call: .
clone_size: few
j_call: TRBJ2-4
cdr3_nt: TGTGCCAGCAGTTACCTAACAGGGACCAAAAACATTCAGTACTTC
cdr3_aa: CASSYLTGTKNIQYF

v_call: TRBV29-1
d_call: .
clone_size: few
j_call: TRBJ1-1
cdr3_nt: TGCAGCGTTGAAGATCTTGGGTACGGAGCTTTCTTT
cdr3_aa: CSVEDLGYGAFF

v_call: TRBV3-1
d_call: .
clone_size: .
j_call: TRBJ2-3
cdr3_nt: TGTGCCAGCCGCACGAGCGGAGATACGCAGTATTTT
cdr3_aa: CASRTSGDTQYF

v_call: TRBV7-2
d_call: .
clone_size: .
j_call: TRBJ2-3
cdr3_nt: TGTGCCAGCAGCTTAGAATCCCGGGGGCGAATACGGTCCACAGATACGCAGTATTTT
cdr3_aa: CASSLESRGRIRSTDTQYF

v_call: TRBV19
d_call: TRBD2
clone_size: .
j_call: TRBJ2-7
cdr3_nt: TGTGCCAGTTCGAGCCCGACTAGCGGGGTCTACGAGCAGTACTTC
cdr3_aa: CASSSPTSGVYEQYF

v_call: TRBV9
d_call: .
clone_size: .
j_call: TRBJ1-4
cdr3_nt: TGTGCCAGCAGCGTAGATAAGGGTGAAAAACTGTTTTTT
cdr3_aa: CASSVDKGEKLFF

v_call: TRBV29-1
d_call: .
clone_size: many
j_call: TRBJ1-2
cdr3_nt: TGCAGCGTTGATTACCAGGGTGAAGGAGGCTACACCTTC
cdr3_aa: CSVDYQGEGGYTF

v_call: TRBV14
d_call: .
clone_size: few
j_call: TRBJ1-1
cdr3_nt: TGTGCCAGCAGCCCGGGATGGGATTTTTTCTTT
cdr3_aa: CASSPGWDFFF

v_call: TRBV7-9
d_call: TRBD2
clone_size: many
j_call: TRBJ2-1
cdr3_nt: TGTGCCAGCAGCTGGAGCGGGGGCCCTTACAATGAGCAGTTCTTC
cdr3_aa: CASSWSGGPYNEQFF

v_call: TRBV6-2/TRBV6-3
d_call: TRBD1
clone_size: many
j_call: TRBJ2-3
cdr3_nt: TGTGCCAGCGCCCGGACAGGGGAAGGGGATACGCAGTATTTT
cdr3_aa: CASARTGEGDTQYF

v_call: TRBV11-2
d_call: TRBD2
clone_size: .
j_call: TRBJ2-5
cdr3_nt: TGTGCCAGCAGCTTTAGCCCTAGCGGGGCGGAGACCCAGTACTTC
cdr3_aa: CASSFSPSGAETQYF

v_call: TRBV21-1
d_call: .
clone_size: few
j_call: TRBJ2-7
cdr3_nt: TGTGCCAGCTGCCCACCTGAGGACAGATACGAGCAGTACTTC
cdr3_aa: CASCPPEDRYEQYF

v_call: TRBV4-1
d_call: .
clone_size: few
j_call: TRBJ1-2
cdr3_nt: TGCGCCAGCAGCCAAGGGGGCGCCGTCCGCACCTTC
cdr3_aa: CASSQGGAVRTF

v_call: TRBV5-1
d_call: .
clone_size: .
j_call: TRBJ1-4
cdr3_nt: TGCGCCAGCAGCTTGGAGGCAACTAATGAAAAACTGTTTTTT
cdr3_aa: CASSLEATNEKLFF

v_call: TRBV12-3/TRBV12-4
d_call: .
clone_size: many
j_call: TRBJ1-2
cdr3_nt: TGTGCCAGCAGTCCTTTGTCTGGGGCCCCTAACTATGGCTACACCTTC
cdr3_aa: CASSPLSGAPNYGYTF

v_call: TRBV20-1
d_call: .
clone_size: many
j_call: TRBJ2-5
cdr3_nt: TGCAGTGCTATGGGGACTGGAAAAGAGACCCAGTACTTC
cdr3_aa: CSAMGTGKETQYF

v_call: TRBV6-5
d_call: TRBD1
clone_size: few
j_call: TRBJ1-5
cdr3_nt: TGTGCCAGCAGTTTCACCCCTCCCGGGACAGGCAATCAGCCCCAGCATTTT
cdr3_aa: CASSFTPPGTGNQPQHF

v_call: TRBV20-1
d_call: .
clone_size: few
j_call: TRBJ2-3
cdr3_nt: TGCAGTGCTAGAGCGGGGGCGAGCACAGATACGCAGTATTTT
cdr3_aa: CSARAGASTDTQYF

v_call: TRBV5-1
d_call: TRBD1
clone_size: few
j_call: TRBJ1-6
cdr3_nt: TGCGCCAGCAGACTTAACAGGGGATCGTATTCACCCCTCCACTTT
cdr3_aa: CASRLNRGSYSPLHF

v_call: TRBV20-1
d_call: .
clone_size: .
j_call: TRBJ2-3
cdr3_nt: TGCAGTGCTAGAGATATTGGAGTCACAGATACGCAGTATTTT
cdr3_aa: CSARDIGVTDTQYF

v_call: TRBV20-1
d_call: .
clone_size: .
j_call: TRBJ1-5
cdr3_nt: TGCAGTGCTAGAGATGGTGGCCGTGGGGGGTGGAGGCCCCAGCATTTT
cdr3_aa: CSARDGGRGGWRPQHF

v_call: TRBV4-3
d_call: .
clone_size: few
j_call: TRBJ2-7
cdr3_nt: TGCGCCAGCAGCCAAGGGGACGACTACCCCGAGCAGTACTTC
cdr3_aa: CASSQGDDYPEQYF

v_call: TRBV6-5
d_call: TRBD2
clone_size: few
j_call: TRBJ2-5
cdr3_nt: TGTGCCAGCAGTGAGAGTAGCGGGGCGCAAGAGACCCAGTACTTC
cdr3_aa: CASSESSGAQETQYF

v_call: TRBV9
d_call: .
clone_size: few
j_call: TRBJ2-3
cdr3_nt: TGTGCCAGCAGCGTGTTACCCCAGGGCACAGATACGCAGTATTTT
cdr3_aa: CASSVLPQGTDTQYF

v_call: TRBV20-1
d_call: .
clone_size: few
j_call: TRBJ1-2
cdr3_nt: TGCAGTGCTAGAGCTTACCCTTTAAGGGATTCAGCCCATTACTATGGCTACACCTTC
cdr3_aa: CSARAYPLRDSAHYYGYTF

v_call: TRBV14
d_call: .
clone_size: many
j_call: TRBJ2-1
cdr3_nt: TGTGCCAGCAGCCAATTCGGAGCGGCTCTTTCCTATGATGAGCAGTTCTTC
cdr3_aa: CASSQFGAALSYDEQFF

v_call: TRBV7-2
d_call: .
clone_size: many
j_call: TRBJ2-5
cdr3_nt: TGTGCCAGCAGCTTAAAGACGGGGACCCAGTACTTC
cdr3_aa: CASSLKTGTQYF

v_call: TRBV29-1
d_call: .
clone_size: many
j_call: TRBJ1-2
cdr3_nt: TGCAGCGTTCGTCCCAGCAGCTATGGCTACACCTTC
cdr3_aa: CSVRPSSYGYTF

v_call: TRBV6-6
d_call: .
clone_size: few
j_call: TRBJ1-1
cdr3_nt: TGTGCCACCTCACCCACCTACAGGGAGAACACTGAAGCTTTCTTT
cdr3_aa: CATSPTYRENTEAFF

v_call: TRBV7-6
d_call: TRBD1
clone_size: few
j_call: TRBJ1-3
cdr3_nt: TGTGCCAGCAGCTCTCCCTACAGGGGGCTAGGTGGAAACACCATATATTTT
cdr3_aa: CASSSPYRGLGGNTIYF

v_call: TRBV29-1
d_call: .
clone_size: .
j_call: TRBJ1-1
cdr3_nt: TGCAGCGTATACAGCAAAATGAACACTGAAGCTTTCTTT
cdr3_aa: CSVYSKMNTEAFF

v_call: TRBV6-5
d_call: .
clone_size: many
j_call: TRBJ2-3
cdr3_nt: TGTGCCAGCAGCTATATCTCCATCAGCACAGATACGCAGTATTTT
cdr3_aa: CASSYISISTDTQYF

v_call: TRBV18
d_call: .
clone_size: many
j_call: TRBJ2-6
cdr3_nt: TGTGCCAGCTCAACGGGACTGATAGTCTCTGGGGCCAACGTCCTGACTTTC
cdr3_aa: CASSTGLIVSGANVLTF

v_call: TRBV7-9
d_call: .
clone_size: few
j_call: TRBJ1-1
cdr3_nt: TGTGCCAGCAGCTTAGAGGGTAGGGCTTTCTTT
cdr3_aa: CASSLEGRAFF

v_call: TRBV9
d_call: TRBD1
clone_size: many
j_call: TRBJ1-1
cdr3_nt: TGTGCCAGCAGCGCCGGGACAGATCTGGAAGCTTTCTTT
cdr3_aa: CASSAGTDLEAFF

v_call: TRBV5-6
d_call: .
clone_size: many
j_call: TRBJ2-7
cdr3_nt: TGTGCCAGCAGCTTGTTACCGGACGAGCAGTACTTC
cdr3_aa: CASSLLPDEQYF

v_call: TRBV12-5
d_call: .
clone_size: many
j_call: TRBJ2-1
cdr3_nt: TGTGCTAGTGGTTTGGGACTGAACAATGAGCAGTTCTTC
cdr3_aa: CASGLGLNNEQFF

v_call: TRBV4-2
d_call: .
clone_size: many
j_call: TRBJ2-2
cdr3_nt: TGTGCCAGCAGCCAAGACGGACGGGAGCTGTTTTTT
cdr3_aa: CASSQDGRELFF

v_call: TRBV5-1
d_call: TRBD1
clone_size: many
j_call: TRBJ2-7
cdr3_nt: TGCGCCAGCAGCTTGCTGGACAGGGAACAGGAGCAGTACTTC
cdr3_aa: CASSLLDREQEQYF

v_call: TRBV10-3
d_call: TRBD2
clone_size: .
j_call: TRBJ2-1
cdr3_nt: TGTGCCGTCAGTGAGCGGGGGTCTAACAATGAGCAGTTCTTC
cdr3_aa: CAVSERGSNNEQFF

v_call: TRBV12-3/TRBV12-4
d_call: TRBD1
clone_size: many
j_call: TRBJ1-5
cdr3_nt: TGTGCCAGCAGTCGACAGGGGGCGTTTCAGCCCCAGCATTTT
cdr3_aa: CASSRQGAFQPQHF

v_call: TRBV7-6
d_call: .
clone_size: many
j_call: TRBJ2-3
cdr3_nt: TGTGCCAGCAGCTTAGTTACTAGCCGAACAGATACGCAGTATTTT
cdr3_aa: CASSLVTSRTDTQYF

v_call: TRBV5-6
d_call: TRBD1
clone_size: many
j_call: TRBJ1-2
cdr3_nt: TGTGCCAGCAGCAGATACTACAGGGGGCCTGGCTACACCTTC
cdr3_aa: CASSRYYRGPGYTF

v_call: TRBV4-1
d_call: .
clone_size: .
j_call: TRBJ1-1
cdr3_nt: TGCGCCAGCAGCCGAGACAGTCCCCCGAACACTGAAGCTTTCTTT
cdr3_aa: CASSRDSPPNTEAFF